The TCR beta chain described here comes from a study of T-cell reconstitution after alpha-beta-depleted transplantation in children. The germline gives CDR1 SQVTM, CDR2 ANQGSEA. The CDR3 is made up of 19 amino acids. Trimming stripped 3 bases from V and 4 bases from J, with 30 bases between. Study outcomes and limitations: T-cell counts and diversity at one year following transplant were attributed mainly to newly produced T cells. Expanded graft clones, several hundred of them, were reportedly the source of alpha-beta T cells about two months after transplant.

Unique molecular identifiers were used in preparing the TCRbeta library. TCRdb ran MiXCR on the PCR reads and lists one entry per CDR3 protein. This sample has more than 500,000 distinct CDR3 sequences; roughly 10% occur once, and the top ten carry roughly 15%. Points on this clonotype: Its specificity is unknown.

The sample was PBMCs, mostly from graft donor cells, taken 180 days after TCRalphabeta/CD19-depleted stem cell transplant. This TCR came from a female patient between 2 and 10 years old who had a stem cell transplant for aplastic anemia, so the T cells may come from the graft donor. The chain links TRBV29-1 to TRBJ1-2; perhaps TRBD1 as D (6 bases). CDR3 region: CSVEALVNRELARGYGYTF. In DNA, the CDR3 is TGCAGCGTTGAGGCCCTCGTGAACAGGGAACTCGCCCGAGGCTATGGCTACACCTTC.